This T cell receptor (beta chain) was identified in a study of a mutant IDH1 vaccine in newly diagnosed glioma (dated by TCRdb to about 2021). Background for the entire study: Vaccination was initiated 4-6 weeks after radiotherapy alone, or concurrently with temozolomide cycles in the chemotherapy-containing groups. Peripheral blood was drawn at six visits: V03 (baseline), V05, V07, V10, V12 and V13. Of the 25 to 40 treated patients, about 60% were male and approximately 40% were female, and the mean age was approximately 40 years. Prior to enrollment, patients had been given standard therapy consisting of radiotherapy alone, temozolomide alone, or radiochemotherapy with temozolomide, with the combination given to most patients. For exploratory analyses, 25 treated patients had longitudinal TCRB deep sequencing done wherever samples were available. The week-35 safety follow-up took place at visit V12, and the week-47 end of study took place at visit V13.

Paper-wide results and their limitations: Selection of PBMC samples for TCRB deep sequencing was based on availability. Vaccine-induced immune responses across multiple MHC alleles were detected in 90% to 95% of patients. No apparent relationship was observed between pseudoprogression and alterations in the top peripheral T cell clonotypes detected by TCRB sequencing. The authors noted that analyses of patient blood samples could not be reproduced because of sample limitations.

The sample's time point label, decoded: week 35, safety follow-up. Each vaccine dose was 300 ug of a 20-mer mutant IDH1 peptide in Montanide, given subcutaneously with topical imiquimod. Across visits V03 through V10, patients got a total of eight vaccinations, given in weeks 1, 3, 5, 7, 11, 15, 19 and 23. All donors had newly diagnosed IDH1-mutant astrocytomas of WHO grade 3 or 4 that showed loss of nuclear ATRX. The samples were drawn from NOA16, a multicentre, single-arm, open-label phase I trial in Germany that tested a mutant IDH1 peptide vaccine in humans for the first time. The DNeasy Blood and Tissue Kit was used to extract genomic DNA from EDTA blood for TCRB sequencing. Libraries were prepared through the immunoSEQ multiplex PCR assay. The hsTCRB Kit was used according to the manufacturer's protocol to amplify rearranged TCR beta chain sequences. An Illumina MiSeq was used to sequence the TCRB libraries. On the authors' methods: Demultiplexing, trimming and gene mapping were performed with the kit vendor's proprietary platform. Imported from immuneACCESS, the table was reduced by TCRdb to in-frame sequences with V and J called. These copies leave out some clones; in studies compared against another copy, an unresolved V gene accounts for under half, and the cause of the remainder is not known. For V, J and clone size, that table is used; D and trimming come from the DNA. This sample comprises 68,000 or so clones, approximately 81% of them detected only once. The ten largest clones add up to about 12% of the sample.

Remarks on this clone: Its target antigen remains unknown. No base-level quality is on record; no much larger clone is a single base apart.

This TCR came from a man between 18 and 29 years old with glioma. Source: PBMCs, taken from a glioma patient whose treatment included an IDH1 peptide vaccine.

The base sequence is TGCGCCAGCAGCCCATCGAACGGGGCATACGAAAAACTGTTTTTT. This codes for CASSPSNGAYEKLFF. The receptor chain draws on TRBV5-1 and TRBJ1-4, and possibly TRBD1, on 5 matching bases. Relative to germline, V is 4 bases shorter and J is 8 bases shorter, with 18 bases between their ends. Reading the germline V gene gives CDR1 SGHRS and CDR2 YFSETQ. Including the terminal cysteine and phenylalanine, the CDR3 comprises 15 residues. The kept DNA is CDR3 alone, 45 bases in frame from the first base.